This TCR beta chain derives from a study of immune cell composition in non-small cell lung cancer. Study summary: Histologic subtype was mainly adenocarcinoma or squamous cell carcinoma. Study-level results: In adenocarcinoma, maximal tumour-associated clone frequency tracked TIL tumour reactivity. Squamous lung tumours showed higher top 10 clone scores and clonality than adenocarcinomas.

V was pared by 6 bases and J by 7 bases, with 15 bases between. CDR3 length: 14 amino acids. Germline CDR1 MNHNS, CDR2 SASEGT. Produced via immunoSEQ multiplex PCR; TCRdb's table is partial and in-frame only. The sample consists of around 2,000 clones, around 75% of them appearing once. This clone was seen once. Its target is not known. This sequence originates from a human donor with non-small cell lung cancer. This sequence joins TRBV6-1 and TRBJ2-2; TRBD1 is a possible D gene (6 bases). The sequenced sample was lung tumor tissue. CDR3 amino acids: CASRVGTLGGELFF. The CDR3 bases are TGTGCCAGCAGAGTCGGGACACTCGGCGGGGAGCTGTTTTTT.